This T cell receptor beta chain was retrieved from a study of T cells in Graves' hyperthyroidism and ophthalmopathy. Study details: Upon initial diagnosis and before any treatment, peripheral blood was collected.

RNA transcripts provided the source from which TCR beta CDR3 regions were amplified. HTBI primers were used for first-round RT-PCR of the TCR CDR3. TCRdb re-called the multiplex PCR reads with MiXCR, one entry per CDR3 protein. The repertoire holds about 320,000 distinct CDR3 sequences, with roughly 17% as singletons. Graves' hyperthyroidism is called stable when ophthalmopathy does not progress within 18 months. Uncontrolled infection, other autoimmune disease, pregnancy or lactation disqualified patients from enrolment. The source of the PBMCs was about 10 ml of fresh peripheral blood. This clonotype showed up many times. The CDR3 totals 13 residues. V was pared by 3 bases and J by 1 base, with 6 bases between. Germline lookup yields CDR1 KGHSH and CDR2 LQKENI.

The genes are TRBV18 and TRBJ1-1; D is unclear. The TCR originated in a man aged 25 to 40 with Graves' hyperthyroidism. Sequencing used blood. The DNA for the CDR3 is TGTGCCAGCTCACCGCCGAAGAACACTGAAGCTTTCTTT. Amino acids: CASSPPKNTEAFF.